This TCR beta chain emerged from a study of blood T cells in healthy people across ages. Overall study context: The template switching approach captured approximately one barcoded beta molecule for every two T cells. Study observations and caveats: TCR beta diversity, measured per million T cells, fell in a roughly linear way with age.

About this clonotype: Its matching antigen is unknown.

V was pared by 4 bases and J by 0 bases, with 11 bases between. The CDR3 covers 15 residues. Germline CDR1 and CDR2: SGHRS and YFSETQ. The second PCR ran about 6 to 12 cycles with a sample-barcoded 5' primer and J-beta primers. Each of the cDNA molecules was tagged by a template-switch adaptor with 12 random nucleotides. Via MiXCR, TCRdb re-called the 5' RACE reads, giving one row per CDR3 protein. The repertoire consists of about 830,000 distinct CDR3 sequences, with around 62% occurring once and the leading ten covering around 30%. The clonotype was recovered from a man aged 25-45 years in good health. The sample consisted of blood. The chain recombines TRBV5-1 with TRBJ2-4; no clear D. The DNA of the CDR3 is TGCGCCAGCAGCACCGGACGAGAAGCCAAAAACATTCAGTACTTC. Translated, it gives CASSTGREAKNIQYF.